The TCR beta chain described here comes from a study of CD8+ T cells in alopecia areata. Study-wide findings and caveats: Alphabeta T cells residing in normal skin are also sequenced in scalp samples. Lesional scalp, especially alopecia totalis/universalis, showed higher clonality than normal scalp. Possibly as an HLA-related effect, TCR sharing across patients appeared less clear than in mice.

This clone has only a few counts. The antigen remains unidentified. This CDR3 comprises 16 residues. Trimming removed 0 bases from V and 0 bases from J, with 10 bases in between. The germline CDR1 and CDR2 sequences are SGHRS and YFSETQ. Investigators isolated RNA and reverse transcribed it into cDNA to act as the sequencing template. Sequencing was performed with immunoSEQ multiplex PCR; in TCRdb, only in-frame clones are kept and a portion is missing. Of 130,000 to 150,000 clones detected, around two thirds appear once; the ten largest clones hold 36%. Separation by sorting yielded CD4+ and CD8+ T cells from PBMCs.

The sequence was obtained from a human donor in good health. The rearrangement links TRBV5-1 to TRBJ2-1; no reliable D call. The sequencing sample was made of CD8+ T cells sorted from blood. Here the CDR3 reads CASSLVAKSSYNEQFF. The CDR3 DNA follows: TGCGCCAGCAGCTTGGTCGCGAAGAGCTCCTACAATGAGCAGTTCTTC. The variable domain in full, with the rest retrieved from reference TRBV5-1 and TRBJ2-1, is KAGVTQTPRYLIKTRGQQVTLSCSPISGHRSVSWYQQTPGQGLQFLFEYFSETQRNKGNFPGRFSGRQFSNSRSEMNVSTLELGDSALYLCASSLVAKSSYNEQFFGPGTRLTVL.